Sequencing of this T cell receptor (beta chain) was carried out in a study of regulatory T cells in long-lasting Graves disease. Background on the study: Duration of antithyroid drug therapy among newly diagnosed Graves' patients was under 3 months.

This clonotype has just one count. The antigen is unknown. With only one base between it and a far larger clone, this is likely a read error. Germline CDR1 reads SGHNT; CDR2 reads YENEEA. The CDR3 totals 17 residues. Findings and limits, study-wide: Comparison showed that persistent patients shared more public clonotypes (about 3,000) than new patients (approximately 930).

Arm-PCR of CDR3 regions and iRepertoire HTBI primers were used to build TCR beta libraries. How the authors handled the data: Across all samples, approximately 68 TRBV segments and 15 or so TRBJ segments were identified. TCRdb itself ran the multiplex PCR reads through MiXCR, one entry per CDR3 protein. The V and J calls and clone size are TCRdb's, not the authors'. Counted here are approximately 400,000 distinct CDR3 sequences, 15% to 18% occurring once; the ten biggest clones make up 22%. Time point of the sample: newly diagnosed GD, antithyroid drugs for less than 3 months. Construction of the TCR library relied on RNA isolated from PBMCs. Patients hailed from an endocrinology department in Xi'an, China.

The V gene is TRBV11-3, the J gene TRBJ1-5; 9 nucleotides align to TRBD1. The sequence was collected from a female donor with Graves disease. Source: peripheral blood mononuclear cells (PBMCs), taken at new diagnosis, from a patient treated with antithyroid drugs. CDR3 bases: TGTGCCGGCAGCTCCGCGACTGGACAGGGGAGCAATCAGCCCCAGCATTTT. It yields the protein CAGSSATGQGSNQPQHF.